The 15 T cell receptor beta chains below all came from one sample that was sequenced in a study of PD-1 blockade in classical Hodgkin lymphoma. Method: immunoSEQ multiplex PCR; TCRdb's copy keeps in-frame clones and lacks some. The sample lists 25,000 to 35,000 clones, about 70% occurring once. Time point described: cycle 4 day 1 (C4D1), after five to seven weeks of nivolumab. Autologous stem cell transplantation was followed by relapse in every patient, and brentuximab vedotin exposure varied. The specimen was peripheral blood mononuclear cells (PBMCs), collected before the fourth cycle of nivolumab. These TCRs come from a human donor with classical Hodgkin lymphoma.

In this sample, this clone turned up a few times. This chain joins TRBV28 and TRBJ1-5; the D is unclear. V was trimmed by 7 bases and J by 3 bases, leaving 13 bases between them. The CDR3 covers 14 residues. CDR1 is MDHEN and CDR2 is SYDVKM in the germline V gene. The CDR3, as DNA: TGTGCCAGCAAATCACTCCTGTTCAATCAGCCCCAGCATTTT. Translated: CASKSLLFNQPQHF.

The chain uses TRBV6-1 and TRBJ2-5; TRBD1 matches at 10 bases. This CDR3 has 14 amino acids. Germline V CDR1 and CDR2: MNHNS, SASEGT. The trim removed 4 bases at V and 4 bases at J, leaving 3 bases unmatched. The CDR3 sequence: CASSVTGGVETQYF. Written as DNA, the CDR3 is TGTGCCAGCAGTGTGACAGGGGGCGTAGAGACCCAGTACTTC.

This clone came up once. V gene TRBV11-2 combines with J gene TRBJ1-3; TRBD1 aligns across 7 bases. Germline V lookup: CDR1 SGHAT, CDR2 FQNNGV. The CDR3 consists of 15 residues. The trim removed 4 bases at V and 4 bases at J, leaving 7 bases unmatched. CDR3: CASSSLTGDGNTIYF. The CDR3 DNA reads as TGTGCCAGCAGCTCCCTAACAGGGGACGGAAACACCATATATTTT.

CDR3 DNA: TGTGCCAGTAGCGACAGGGACAGGGAGGCCTACGAGCAGTACTTC. It is translated as CASSDRDREAYEQYF. J is TRBJ2-7 and V is TRBV19; 9 positions agree with TRBD1. The germline gives CDR1 LNHDA, CDR2 SQIVND (reference sequence). The V segment lost 6 bases and the J segment 2 bases; nucleotides outside the gene matches: 8. The CDR3 is 15 amino acids.

The chain couples TRBV11-1 to TRBJ2-7; D uncertain. Per germline, CDR1 SGHAT and CDR2 FQDESV (reference sequence). This CDR3 is 13 amino acids long. The V end was cut by 4 bases, the J end by 5 bases, with 12 bases between. CDR3 bases: TGTGCCAGCAGCTATCCCCCGTCGAACGAGCAGTACTTC. This gives the protein CASSYPPSNEQYF. Supplemented by reference TRBV11-1 and TRBJ2-7, the full variable domain reads EAEVAQSPRYKITEKSQAVAFWCDPISGHATLYWYRQILGQGPELLVQFQDESVVDDSQLPKDRFSAERLKGVDSTLKIQPAELGDSAMYLCASSYPPSNEQYFGPGTRLTVT.

The rearrangement links TRBV6-6 to TRBJ1-1, with D uncertain. This CDR3 is 14 amino acids long. The germline gives CDR1 MNHNY, CDR2 SVGAGI (reference sequence). V lost 0 bases to trimming and J lost 0 bases, with 5 bases between them. The CDR3 sequence: CASSYSRMNTEAFF. The CDR3 region has the DNA TGTGCCAGCAGTTACTCGAGGATGAACACTGAAGCTTTCTTT.

This clone was detected once. The genes are TRBV28 and TRBJ2-3; no firm D call. Germline V gives CDR1 MDHEN, CDR2 SYDVKM. There are 18 residues in the CDR3. V lost 3 bases and J 0 bases, leaving 19 bases between the germline ends. CDR3 sequence (DNA): TGTGCCAGCAGTTTTGGCATTTTGGCGGAGTATAGCACAGATACGCAGTATTTT. Translated: CASSFGILAEYSTDTQYF. The variable domain in full, completed from reference TRBV28 and TRBJ2-3, reads DVKVTQSSRYLVKRTGEKVFLECVQDMDHENMFWYRQDPGLGLRLIYFSYDVKMKEKGDIPEGYSVSREKKERFSLILESASTNQTSMYLCASSFGILAEYSTDTQYFGPGTRLTVL.

This clone appeared a single time. The CDR3 region is CASSLWGIGAFF. The DNA for the CDR3 is TGCGCCAGCAGCTTGTGGGGTATAGGAGCTTTCTTT. The rearrangement uses TRBV5-1 and TRBJ1-1; D remains unclear. Trimming removed 1 base at V and 10 bases at J, with 11 bases between. Per the germline V gene, CDR1 is SGHRS and CDR2 is YFSETQ. The CDR3 covers 12 residues.

This rearrangement joins TRBV7-8 to TRBJ1-2; 10 nucleotides line up with TRBD1. CDR1 is SGHVS and CDR2 is FQNEAQ in the germline V gene. V lost 4 bases to trimming and J lost 4 bases; unmatched junction nucleotides: 27. This CDR3 has 22 residues. The CDR3 region has the DNA TGTGCCAGCAGCTCCCCCCCAAGTAGTACGAGAACTTGGGACAGGGGAAGCTATGGCTACACCTTC. It yields the protein CASSSPPSSTRTWDRGSYGYTF.

This chain links TRBV6-1 with TRBJ2-3; perhaps TRBD1 as D (6 bases). The CDR3 covers 13 residues. Germline V CDR1 and CDR2: MNHNS, SASEGT. Trimming removed 6 bases from V and 4 bases from J, with 11 bases in between. The CDR3 sequence is CASRATGPDTQYF. The CDR3 region has the DNA TGTGCCAGCAGGGCCACAGGGCCAGATACGCAGTATTTT.

J is TRBJ1-2 and V is TRBV7-8; D is possibly TRBD1 (6 bases). From germline, CDR1 is SGHVS and CDR2 FQNEAQ. Trimming took off 0 bases at V and 8 bases at J, with 13 bases between the two ends. This CDR3 contains 14 residues. The CDR3 DNA sequence: TGTGCCAGCAGCTTAGCGCGAGCAGGGGTCGGCTACACCTTC. Translation gives CASSLARAGVGYTF.

CDR3 bases: TGTGCCAGCAGCCACTACAGGGGTAATGAGCAGTTCTTC. Residues: CASSHYRGNEQFF. The rearrangement uses TRBV6-4 and TRBJ2-1, with 7 bases identical to TRBD1. There are 13 residues in the CDR3. Trimming cost V 6 bases and J 7 bases; bases outside gene matches: 6. Germline V gene sequence: CDR1 MRHNA, CDR2 SNTAGT.

The rearrangement uses TRBV7-2 and TRBJ1-1, with a tentative D call TRBD1 (5 bases). Per germline, CDR1 SGHTA and CDR2 FQGNSA. Trimming left V 2 bases short and J 6 bases short, with 25 bases between. This CDR3 spans 18 amino acids. This CDR3 is CASSLRPRGEGGTPEAFF. CDR3 bases: TGTGCCAGCAGCTTAAGGCCCCGGGGGGAGGGAGGGACTCCTGAAGCTTTCTTT. Looking up the rest from reference TRBV7-2 and TRBJ1-1 gives the full variable domain: GAGVSQSPSNKVTEKGKDVELRCDPISGHTALYWYRQSLGQGLEFLIYFQGNSAPDKSGLPSDRFSAERTGGSVSTLTIQRTQQEDSAVYLCASSLRPRGEGGTPEAFFGQGTRLTVV.

The J gene is TRBJ2-2, the V gene TRBV28; D is tentatively TRBD1 or TRBD2 (5 bases each). Trimming pared 6 bases from V and 2 bases from J, leaving 10 bases between. Germline CDR1 MDHEN, CDR2 SYDVKM. This CDR3 contains 14 residues. The CDR3 DNA sequence: TGTGCCAGCAGGCCGGGGCAAAACACCGGGGAGCTGTTTTTT. Residues: CASRPGQNTGELFF.

CDR3 bases: TGTGCCAGCAGCCAAGCGAGGACAGGGGGGGGCTACACCTTC. Amino acid sequence: CASSQARTGGGYTF. The rearrangement uses TRBV14 and TRBJ1-2, with 10 bases lining up with TRBD1. CDR3 length: 14 amino acids. The V segment lost 1 base and the J segment 8 bases; nucleotides outside the gene matches: 4. Germline lookup yields CDR1 SGHDN and CDR2 FVKESK.